Described below is a single T cell receptor beta chain sequence and its context. The germline V gene has CDR1 LNHDA and CDR2 SQIVND (reference sequence). V was pared by 4 bases and J by 6 bases, with 6 bases of the junction left unmatched. CDR3 size: 13 residues. This specimen belongs to a study of T cells in Graves' hyperthyroidism and ophthalmopathy. TCR beta CDR3 sequences were amplified from RNA transcripts. Researchers ran a first-round RT-PCR on the TCR CDR3 using the HTBI primer set. MiXCR was run by TCRdb on the multiplex PCR reads, yielding one entry per CDR3 protein. The sample includes roughly 500,000 distinct CDR3 sequences, approximately 16% of them seen just once.

The genes are TRBV19 and TRBJ2-7, with TRBD2 matching over 7 bases. This sequence originates from a woman aged 25 to 39 with Graves' ophthalmopathy. Material: blood. CDR3 loop: CASSTIRGVEQYF. For the CDR3, the DNA is TGTGCCAGTAGTACGATCCGGGGGGTCGAGCAGTACTTC.